This paragraph reports one T cell receptor (beta chain). These data originate in a study of blood T cell repertoires in COVID-19. About the study: Material from acute and convalescent COVID-19 was sourced from the United States, Italy and Spain.

As processed by the authors: Amplification of reference gene primers provided the estimated nucleated cell counts. Repertoires were generated with immunoSEQ multiplex PCR, while TCRdb's copy carries only in-frame clones and drops some. V and J calls and clone size are as listed in that table; D and trimming were resolved from the DNA. The data show 400,000 to 450,000 clones, with around 86% seen just once and around 1.4% held by the top ten. CDR3 size: 17 residues. The sequenced material came from peripheral blood. V is TRBV21-1 and J is TRBJ2-3; the table names TRBD1, a call not compared with the DNA. TRBV21-1 is a known pseudogene. This TCR was recovered from a woman under 40 with active or convalescent COVID-19. DNA for the CDR3: TGTGCCAGCAGCAAAAAACAGGGGCAGTCGGGCGCAGATACGCAGTATTTT. It encodes CASSKKQGQSGADTQYF.